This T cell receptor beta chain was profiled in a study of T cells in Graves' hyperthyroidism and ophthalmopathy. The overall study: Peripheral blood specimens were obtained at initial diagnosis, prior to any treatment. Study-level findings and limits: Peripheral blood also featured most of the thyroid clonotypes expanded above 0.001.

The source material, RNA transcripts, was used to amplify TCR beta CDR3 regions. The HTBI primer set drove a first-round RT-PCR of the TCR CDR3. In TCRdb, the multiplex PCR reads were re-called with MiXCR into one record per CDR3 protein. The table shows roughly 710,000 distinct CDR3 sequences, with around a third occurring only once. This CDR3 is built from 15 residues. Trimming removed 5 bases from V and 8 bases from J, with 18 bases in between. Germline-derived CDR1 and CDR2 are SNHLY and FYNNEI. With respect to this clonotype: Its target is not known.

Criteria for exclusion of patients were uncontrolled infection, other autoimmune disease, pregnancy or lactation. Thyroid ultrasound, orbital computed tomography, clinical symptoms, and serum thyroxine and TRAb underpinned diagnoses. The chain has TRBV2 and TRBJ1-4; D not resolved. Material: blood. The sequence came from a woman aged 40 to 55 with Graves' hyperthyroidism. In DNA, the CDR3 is TGTGCCAGCAGTAATCGAGGCCTCTTTGGGGAAAAACTGTTTTTT. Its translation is CASSNRGLFGEKLFF.